Below are 16 T cell receptor beta chains sequenced from a single sample in a study of T cell repertoires in ileal Crohn's disease. Generated by immunoSEQ multiplex PCR, the TCRdb table keeps only in-frame clones and is missing some. The table shows about 8,400 clones, with 65% to 85% occurring only once. The specimen was ileal tissue. These TCRs come from an adult with Crohn's disease.

This clone was seen only a few times. The rearrangement joins TRBV10-3 to TRBJ1-5; TRBD1 might be the D (5 bases). In germline, CDR1 is ENHRY, CDR2 SYGVKD. V dropped 0 bases and J dropped 1 base, with 10 bases sitting between them. This CDR3 contains 16 residues. Here the CDR3 reads CAISESFRVSNQPQHF. The CDR3 DNA reads TGTGCCATCAGTGAGTCGTTCAGGGTGAGCAATCAGCCCCAGCATTTT.

The gene calls are TRBV4-3 and TRBJ2-1; 12 positions match TRBD2. CDR3 length equals 17 residues. Germline assignment: CDR1 LGHNA and CDR2 YSLEER. J gave up 10 bases and V 4 bases, and 14 bases lay outside the gene matches. The CDR3 region has the DNA TGCGCCAGCAGCCGGTCCCTTGGGACTAGCGGGCCCCCGGAGCAGTTCTTC. This codes for CASSRSLGTSGPPEQFF.

In the case of this clone: One end of the junction fails to match germline, which may point to a read error. This rearrangement joins TRBV18 to TRBJ1-2; 10 nucleotides agree with TRBD1. Looked up from germline, CDR1 is KGHSH and CDR2 is LQKENI. The CDR3 contains 14 residues. CDR3 region: CASSAPGQGTGYTF. The CDR3 DNA sequence: TGTGCCAGCTCAGCACCGGGACAGGGGACTGGCTACACCTTC.

By sample fraction, this clone is large. This chain connects TRBV27 to TRBJ1-4, with D possibly matching TRBD1 (6 bases). V lost 6 bases and J lost 14, with 22 bases in between. The CDR3 extends over 14 amino acids. Germline CDR1 reads MNHEY; CDR2 reads SMNVEV (reference sequence). In DNA, the CDR3 is TGTGCCAGCAGAACGTACGCCAGGGGAAATCTGCTGTTTTTT. Its translation: CASRTYARGNLLFF.

The chain links TRBV27 to TRBJ1-2, with no clear D. Germline CDR1 and CDR2: MNHEY and SMNVEV (reference sequence). This CDR3 has 13 residues. V shed 4 bases and J shed 3 bases, with 9 bases lying between them. For the CDR3, the DNA is TGTGCCAGCAGTTCCAGAATCGACTATGGCTACACCTTC. Its translation is CASSSRIDYGYTF.

The rearrangement uses TRBV5-1 and TRBJ2-7; weak D call: TRBD1 (6 bases). The CDR3 totals 14 residues. Between the trimmed V and J ends, which lost 3 bases and 3 bases, there was a span of 13 bases. Germline V lookup: CDR1 SGHRS, CDR2 YFSETQ. CDR3 sequence reads: CASSSPDRLYEQYF. Written as DNA, the CDR3 is TGCGCCAGCAGCTCGCCAGACAGGCTCTACGAGCAGTACTTC.

This clone appeared a few times. The rearrangement links TRBV7-2 to TRBJ1-2, with 7 bases fitting TRBD1. Germline CDR1 and CDR2: SGHTA and FQGNSA. The CDR3 extends over 15 amino acids. Unmatched junction bases numbered 8, after V lost 5 bases and J lost 2 bases. The CDR3 region is CASSLRQGTNYGYTF. DNA for the CDR3: TGTGCCAGCAGCCTACGACAGGGAACAAACTATGGCTACACCTTC.

J is TRBJ2-3 and V is TRBV30, with D possibly being TRBD2 (6 bases). CDR3 length: 15 residues. V gave up 1 base and J gave up 6 bases, with 17 bases separating them. CDR1 is GTSNPN and CDR2 is SVGIG in the germline V gene (reference sequence). CDR3 coding DNA: TGTGCCTGGAGTGCCCCCGGGCGGGACGCCGATACGCAGTATTTT. It yields the protein CAWSAPGRDADTQYF.

This rearrangement joins TRBV7-8 to TRBJ2-6, with 10 bases lining up with TRBD1. The germline V gene encodes CDR1 SGHVS and CDR2 FQNEAQ. The CDR3 covers 18 residues. Unmatched junction bases numbered 7, after V lost 5 bases and J lost 0 bases. As DNA, the CDR3 is TGTGCCAGCAGCCAGGGACAGGGGTTTGGCTCTGGGGCCAACGTCCTGACTTTC. The encoded protein is CASSQGQGFGSGANVLTF. The full variable domain, with the rest looked up from reference TRBV7-8 and TRBJ2-6, is GAGVSQSPRYKVAKRGQDVALRCDPISGHVSLFWYQQALGQGPEFLTYFQNEAQLDKSGLPSDRFFAERPEGSVSTLKIQRTQQEDSAVYLCASSQGQGFGSGANVLTFGAGSRLTVL.

The chain links TRBV7-8 to TRBJ2-7; D is ambiguous. The germline CDR1 and CDR2 sequences are SGHVS and FQNEAQ. This CDR3 comprises 12 residues. Trimming took off 5 bases at V and 5 bases at J, with 10 bases between the two ends. Here the CDR3 DNA reads TGTGCCAGCAGCCAGGACGTCGACGAGCAGTACTTC. Encoded protein: CASSQDVDEQYF.

The genes are TRBV6-6 and TRBJ2-2, with D possibly being TRBD1 or TRBD2 (5 bases each). The germline V and J ends were trimmed by 7 bases and 0 bases, with 9 bases remaining between them. The CDR3 loop spans 14 amino acids. Looked up from germline, CDR1 is MNHNY and CDR2 is SVGAGI (reference sequence). The CDR3 here is CASKRDPNTGELFF. CDR3 nucleotide sequence: TGTGCCAGCAAAAGGGACCCGAACACCGGGGAGCTGTTTTTT.

The V and J genes are TRBV4-1 and TRBJ2-7; 8 bases align to TRBD2. This CDR3 is 15 amino acids long. The germline CDR1 and CDR2 sequences are MGHRA and YSYEKL. The V gene end was trimmed by 4 bases and the J gene end by 5 bases; junction bases not matched to a gene: 10. CDR3 bases: TGCGCCAGCAGCCCCCGCGCACTAGCGGTCAACGAGCAGTACTTC. This gives the protein CASSPRALAVNEQYF.

This clone was counted only a few times. The chain carries TRBV7-2 and TRBJ2-5, with 10 nucleotides matching TRBD2. Germline assignment: CDR1 SGHTA and CDR2 FQGNSA. CDR3 length equals 16 residues. V lost 4 bases and J lost 7; bases outside the gene matches: 12. The CDR3 loop reads CASSSSPGTSVGTQYF. The CDR3 bases are TGTGCCAGCAGCTCCTCCCCCGGGACTAGCGTGGGGACCCAGTACTTC.

V is TRBV15 and J is TRBJ2-1; the D gene is possibly TRBD2 (6 bases). Deletions cut 7 bases from V and 10 bases from J, with 23 bases between. The CDR3 loop spans 15 amino acids. Germline loops: CDR1 LNHNV, CDR2 YYDKDF (reference sequence). CDR3 in DNA: TGTGCCACCAACTCTAGGGGACTGGAACCAAAGGAGCAGTTCTTC. Amino acids: CATNSRGLEPKEQFF.

This clone has a handful of counts. The rearrangement uses TRBV28 and TRBJ1-5, with D maybe TRBD1 (5 bases). The CDR3 runs to 15 residues. The V and J ends lost 2 bases and 3 bases respectively, with 11 bases between them. Germline values: CDR1 MDHEN, CDR2 SYDVKM. CDR3 in amino acids: CASSLILGDNQPQHF. CDR3 nucleotides: TGTGCCAGCAGTTTAATCCTAGGGGACAATCAGCCCCAGCATTTT.

This clone was detected only a few times. The V call is TRBV19, the J call TRBJ1-4; 7 positions agree with TRBD1. The germline V gene has CDR1 LNHDA and CDR2 SQIVND (reference sequence). The CDR3 loop spans 14 amino acids. Germline trimming cut 7 bases from V and 3 bases from J; bases unmatched to any gene: 5. CDR3 in DNA: TGTGCCAGTAACCAGGGACAGTCTAATGAAAAACTGTTTTTT. Protein: CASNQGQSNEKLFF.